Listed here are 18 T cell receptor beta chains from one sample, sequenced in a study of CD8 T cells in ankylosing spondylitis. TCRdb used MiXCR to reprocess the 5' RACE reads, holding one entry per CDR3 protein. The table lists around 29,000 distinct CDR3 sequences, roughly 5% of them singletons. Sequencing was done on a sample of blood, either unsorted or a sorted T cell fraction (not recorded which). The receptors were gathered from a female donor with ankylosing spondylitis or in good health (not recorded which).

Only a few counts were recorded for this clonotype. CDR3 amino acids: CASSVGTGWKEEKLFF. CDR3 nucleotides: TGTGCCAGCAGCGTGGGGACAGGGTGGAAGGAAGAAAAACTGTTTTTT. The gene calls are TRBV9 and TRBJ1-4; 9 bases line up with TRBD1. The length of the CDR3 is 16 residues. Per the germline V gene, CDR1 is SGDLS and CDR2 is YYNGEE. V gave up 2 bases and J gave up 8 bases; unmatched junction bases: 10.

This clonotype was counted ten times or more. The rearrangement links TRBV11-3 to TRBJ2-1, with 8 bases identical to TRBD1. CDR1 and CDR2 (germline): SGHNT, YENEEA. J gave up 3 bases and V 2 bases, and 6 bases lay outside the gene matches. The CDR3 extends over 16 amino acids. The CDR3 here is CASSLIQGALYNEQFF. CDR3 bases: TGTGCCAGCAGCTTAATCCAGGGGGCCCTCTACAATGAGCAGTTCTTC.

This clonotype was seen ten or more times. The chain is built from TRBV9 and TRBJ2-1; perhaps TRBD1 as D (5 bases). Deletions cut 0 bases from V and 0 bases from J, with 10 bases between. In germline, CDR1 is SGDLS, CDR2 YYNGEE. The CDR3 covers 16 residues. CDR3 amino acids: CASSVGAQASYNEQFF. The CDR3 DNA follows: TGTGCCAGCAGCGTAGGAGCACAGGCCTCCTACAATGAGCAGTTCTTC.

This clonotype was observed many times. The chain carries TRBV3-1 and TRBJ1-4, with a possible D match to TRBD1 (5 bases). Germline values: CDR1 LGHDT, CDR2 YNNKEL (reference sequence). Trimming removed 4 bases from V and 0 bases from J, with 33 bases in between. The CDR3 spans 23 residues. CDR3 in DNA: TGTGCCAGCAGCCCATACCCCCGAGCACCGGGACTGGAGAGCCTCACAACTAATGAAAAACTGTTTTTT. Translating gives CASSPYPRAPGLESLTTNEKLFF.

This chain uses TRBV21-1 with TRBJ2-3; TRBD2, the table's D call, was not compared with the DNA. TRBV21-1 represents a pseudogene. The CDR3 consists of 20 residues. The DNA for the CDR3 is TGTGCCAGCAGCAAGGGTCGGGCCGCTAGCGGCGGTATTAGCACAGATACGCAGTATTTT. It encodes CASSKGRAASGGISTDTQYF.

This clonotype appeared many times. V usage is TRBV9 and J usage is TRBJ1-1; 8 bases fit TRBD1. Trimming removed 3 bases from V and 2 bases from J; junction bases left unmatched: 6. Germline values: CDR1 SGDLS, CDR2 YYNGEE. The CDR3 is 15 residues long. The CDR3 DNA reads TGTGCCAGCAGCGATCTAGGACAGGGCAACACTGAAGCTTTCTTT. The encoded protein is CASSDLGQGNTEAFF.

This clonotype showed up many times. The V call is TRBV9, the J call TRBJ2-1, with TRBD2 as a possible D gene (6 bases). CDR1 and CDR2 (germline): SGDLS, YYNGEE. The CDR3 length is 14 residues. V shed 0 bases and J shed 6 bases, with 10 bases lying between them. The CDR3 nucleotides read TGTGCCAGCAGCGTAGGACTAGTTAGCAATGAGCAGTTCTTC. It is translated as CASSVGLVSNEQFF.

This clonotype was detected many times. V is TRBV9 and J is TRBJ2-1; tentatively, D is TRBD1 or TRBD2 (5 bases each). Trimming pared 0 bases from V and 11 bases from J, leaving 12 bases between. The germline gives CDR1 SGDLS, CDR2 YYNGEE. The CDR3 extends over 13 amino acids. Here the CDR3 DNA reads TGTGCCAGCAGCGTAGAGGGGAAGCGGCAGCAGTTCTTC. Translating it yields CASSVEGKRQQFF.

This clonotype was recorded at least ten times. This chain joins TRBV9 and TRBJ2-1; TRBD1 matches 7 bases. Trimming took 2 bases from V and 4 from J; bases not matched to a gene: 6. This CDR3 is 15 amino acids long. Germline V gene data show CDR1 as SGDLS and CDR2 as YYNGEE. CDR3: CASSVRDSVYNEQFF. The CDR3 DNA sequence: TGTGCCAGCAGCGTTCGGGACAGCGTGTACAATGAGCAGTTCTTC.

This clonotype was counted at least ten times. The rearrangement uses TRBV9 and TRBJ1-3; D gene unclear. The ends were cut back, 4 bases at V and 1 base at J, with 15 bases in the middle. CDR1 is SGDLS and CDR2 is YYNGEE in the germline V gene. The CDR3 spans 16 residues. The CDR3 reads CASSPTSGPSGNTIYF. The CDR3 DNA sequence: TGTGCCAGCAGCCCCACGAGCGGGCCATCTGGAAACACCATATATTTT.

In its sample, this clonotype was seen many times. This chain connects TRBV9 to TRBJ2-1; TRBD1 or TRBD2 may be the D gene (6 bases each). CDR1 is SGDLS, CDR2 YYNGEE, per germline. Trimming removed 1 base from V and 4 bases from J, with 12 bases in between. This CDR3 contains 15 residues. The CDR3 DNA reads TGTGCCAGCAGCGTAATCGGGGGCCCGTACAATGAGCAGTTCTTC. Protein product: CASSVIGGPYNEQFF. Variable domain in full (rest from reference TRBV9 and TRBJ2-1): DSGVTQTPKHLITATGQRVTLRCSPRSGDLSVYWYQQSLDQGLQFLIQYYNGEERAKGNILERFSAQQFPDLHSELNLSSLELGDSALYFCASSVIGGPYNEQFFGPGTRLTVL.

By share, this clonotype counts as medium-sized. The chain recombines TRBV9 with TRBJ1-1, with D perhaps TRBD1 (5 bases). From germline, CDR1 is SGDLS and CDR2 YYNGEE. V was shortened by 3 bases and J by 4 bases, with 13 bases between the two germline ends. The length of the CDR3 is 14 residues. This CDR3 is CASSAAGTSTEAFF. CDR3 DNA: TGTGCCAGCAGCGCGGCCGGGACTAGCACTGAAGCTTTCTTT.

Ten or more counts support this clonotype. V usage is TRBV9 and J usage is TRBJ2-5, with D perhaps matching TRBD2 (5 bases). With 0 bases removed from V and 4 bases from J, the gap between germline ends came to 13 bases. Germline V gene lookup returns CDR1 SGDLS and CDR2 YYNGEE. This CDR3 is built from 15 residues. The CDR3 coding sequence is TGTGCCAGCAGCGTAGACCCCGCGGCGGGAGAGACCCAGTACTTC. Protein: CASSVDPAAGETQYF.

This clonotype was counted ten times or more. The rearrangement joins TRBV9 to TRBJ2-1, with TRBD1 matching 8 bases. Trimming cost V 4 bases and J 10 bases; bases outside gene matches: 16. The CDR3 length is 16 residues. CDR1 is SGDLS, CDR2 YYNGEE, per germline. CDR3 sequence (DNA): TGTGCCAGCAGCAACACCCCCGGACAGGGTAAAGGAGAGCAGTTCTTC. This codes for CASSNTPGQGKGEQFF.

This clonotype was detected ten times or more. The chain uses TRBV9 and TRBJ2-5; unclear D gene. V shed 1 base and J shed 2 bases, with 15 bases lying between them. CDR3 length equals 16 residues. Germline V lookup: CDR1 SGDLS, CDR2 YYNGEE. CDR3 DNA: TGTGCCAGCAGCGTAAGTGCTTCCACCCGACAAGAGACCCAGTACTTC. Amino acid sequence: CASSVSASTRQETQYF.

This clonotype was seen many times. The V call is TRBV9, the J call TRBJ1-5; 8 nucleotides agree with TRBD1. The trim removed 4 bases at V and 7 bases at J, leaving 4 bases unmatched. CDR1 and CDR2 (germline): SGDLS, YYNGEE. There are 13 residues in the CDR3. CDR3 nucleotides: TGTGCCAGCAGCACTGGACAGGGACAGCCCCAGCATTTT. Amino acids: CASSTGQGQPQHF.

This clonotype was recorded many times. The V call is TRBV9, the J call TRBJ2-1, with 10 positions matching TRBD2. CDR3 length equals 15 residues. Germline loops: CDR1 SGDLS, CDR2 YYNGEE. V was clipped by 4 bases and J by 8 bases; unmatched bases: 9. Written as DNA, the CDR3 is TGTGCCAGCAGCCTGGGACTAGCGCTTCCTTATGAGCAGTTCTTC. Its protein product is CASSLGLALPYEQFF.

V gene TRBV9 combines with J gene TRBJ2-4, with 11 nucleotides matching TRBD2. J lost 8 bases, V lost 2 bases, and 3 bases had no gene match. The CDR3 is made up of 14 amino acids. CDR1 is SGDLS and CDR2 is YYNGEE in the germline V gene. The CDR3 DNA reads TGTGCCAGCAGCGTTGGGGGACTAGCGGACATTCAGTACTTC. Protein product: CASSVGGLADIQYF.